The sequence of this T cell receptor (beta chain) was determined in a study of OX40 agonist ivuxolimab in advanced cancers. Study-wide context: Ivuxolimab was a fully human IgG2 agonistic monoclonal antibody targeting the costimulatory receptor OX40 (CD134). Prior anti-PD-1, anti-PD-L1 or anti-CTLA-4 therapy was permitted, and checkpoint inhibitors had been received by about two fifths of dose-escalation patients. The dose-escalation cohort was 82.7% male with a mean age of 60 years, ranging from about 23 to 85. Intravenous ivuxolimab was administered to patients every 2 weeks at six dose levels: 0.01, 0.1, 0.3, 1.5, 3 and 10 mg/kg. The point of sequencing TCRbeta in the periphery was to test whether ivuxolimab changed TCR sequence diversity and drove clonal T-cell expansion. The paper covers the monotherapy dose-escalation part of the phase I ivuxolimab trial, which included N of about 56 patients. Partial responses occurred in three dose-escalation patients, of whom one had hepatocellular carcinoma and two had cutaneous melanoma. Among the 52 dose-escalation patients, approximately 20 had hepatocellular carcinoma, about 15 melanoma, 9 renal cell carcinoma and 9 head and neck cancer. The study at large found these results: Clonal expansion of both CD4+ and CD8+ blood T cells was observed from baseline to week 6 at doses 0.1 to 3.0 mg/kg. In partial responders in the 0.1-3.0 mg/kg groups, normalized peripheral clonal expansion was found to be among the lowest, especially among CD8+ T cells. Antigen specificity was not determined for the clonally expanded peripheral T cells. After ivuxolimab, expanded clones were on average more numerous among CD8+ T cells than among CD4+ T cells. Low levels of normalized T-cell clonal expansion were also seen in some patients who did not respond.

The CDR3 spans 16 residues, from the cysteine through the phenylalanine. The kept DNA is CDR3 alone, 48 bases in frame from the first base. Taken from the germline V gene, the CDR1 and CDR2 loops are MDHEN and SYDVKM. The germline V end is reduced by 1 base and the J end by 0 bases; junction bases left unmatched: 4. Turning to this clone: It lacks a known antigen. One base away there is no much larger clone; base qualities are not given.

Genomic DNA was isolated from the sorted cells so that the TCRbeta CDR3 region could be sequenced. TCRbeta CDR3 regions were sequenced using the immunoSEQ Assay. TCRdb stores this immuneACCESS table with in-frame sequences only. Part of the clones is absent; in the studies checked, under half of the shortfall reflects unresolved V genes, and no reason is known for the rest. This sample gives 55,000 to 90,000 clones in total; around 86% of them show up just once. The ten largest clonotypes hold over 2.5% of the sample. The trial excluded patients who had a history of autoimmune disease or who were on systemic immunosuppression. Peripheral blood for TCR sequencing was collected from all dose cohorts at baseline, on cycle 4 day 1, and on cycle 7 day 1. Samples were obtained from an open-label, multicenter, first-in-human phase I dose-escalation trial of ivuxolimab. Adults with locally advanced or metastatic melanoma, renal cell, hepatocellular, or head and neck squamous cell carcinoma were enrolled in the trial. CD4+ and CD8+ T cells were sorted separately from peripheral blood before TCR sequencing.

This specimen consisted of CD4+ or CD8+ T cells sorted from blood, obtained in a trial of the OX40 agonist ivuxolimab. This chain is built from TRBV28 and TRBJ1-1; TRBD1 agrees with 8 junctional bases. The clonotype was recovered from an adult with an advanced solid tumor such as melanoma, head and neck, liver or kidney cancer. The DNA sequence follows: TGTGCCAGCAGTTTATCTCCGACAGGGGTGAACACTGAAGCTTTCTTT. This is translated as CASSLSPTGVNTEAFF.